The clone carrying this TCR beta chain occurred a few times. Its antigen is unknown. A much larger clone differs by one base, so this may be a read error. CDR3 size: 15 residues. Germline CDR1 is SEHNR and CDR2 is FQNEAQ (reference sequence). The data are from a study of breast tumors, draining lymph nodes, adjacent tissues. Study results and caveats: Luminal-like breast cancer showed significantly higher tumor–nontumor repertoire similarity than basal-like. That most tumor T cells come from lymph nodes remained unproven. Most tumor T cells seemingly derive from lymph node, then expand in tumor. Tumor TCR diversity was below lymph nodes but above nontumor tissue.

The lymph nodes were axillary draining lymph nodes from breast cancer patients. TCRdb itself ran the multiplex PCR reads through MiXCR, one entry per CDR3 protein. This table has roughly 220,000 distinct CDR3 sequences, 30% to 35% appearing once. The clonotype comes from a female donor with breast cancer. Some clones in this sample may be carry-over from other donors' samples. Sequenced sample: axillary lymph node tissue. The chain combines TRBV7-9 with TRBJ2-6, with D possibly TRBD1 on 5 matching bases. CDR3 sequence: CASSFMGSGANVLPF. CDR3 coding DNA: TGTGCCAGCAGCTTTATGGGGTCTGGGGCCAACGTCCTGCCTTTC.